The sequence of this T cell receptor (beta chain) was determined in a study of T cell responses to AZD1222 COVID-19 vaccine. General observations from the study: Reports say nearly half of spike-specific TCRs go after unmutated variant regions.

Profiled with immunoSEQ multiplex PCR; TCRdb holds only in-frame clones, not every one. The sample lists 100,000 or so clones; around 87% were seen once. Of note for this clone: Its antigen is still unknown.

Trimming cost V 5 bases and J 6 bases, with 10 bases left between them. The germline gives CDR1 SNHLY, CDR2 FYNNEI. There are 13 residues in the CDR3. The starting material was peripheral blood, obtained on day 0 of AZD1222 vaccination. The source is an adult in good health. This chain connects TRBV2 to TRBJ1-4; D remains ambiguous. Written as DNA, the CDR3 is TGTGCCAGCAGTACGCGCCGTCATGAAAAACTGTTTTTT. Its translation: CASSTRRHEKLFF.